A single sample gave rise to the 27 T cell receptor beta chains below, sequenced in a study of T cells in narcolepsy. The method was immunoSEQ multiplex PCR; TCRdb's version includes in-frame clones alone and lacks a portion of them. The table lists fewer than 35,000 clones, roughly four fifths of them singletons. Sequenced: CD45RA- memory CD4+ T cells from PBMCs. The source of these receptors is a human donor with narcolepsy.

The chain joins TRBV19 to TRBJ1-5; D unclear. The CDR3 runs 16 residues. Per the germline V gene, CDR1 is LNHDA and CDR2 is SQIVND (reference sequence). V lost 1 base to trimming and J lost 5 bases, with 15 bases between them. CDR3 region: CASSIGTWQDHQPQHF. DNA of the CDR3: TGTGCCAGTAGTATAGGGACCTGGCAGGACCATCAGCCCCAGCATTTT.

In its sample, this clone was seen a few times. The chain employs TRBV4-1 and TRBJ2-7; no clear D. The germline V gene encodes CDR1 MGHRA and CDR2 YSYEKL. V was cut by 4 bases and J by 12 bases, with 19 bases left in between. The CDR3 has 13 amino acids. The CDR3 nucleotides are TGCGCCAGCAGCCTCACGGAGCGCCAGGCGTCGTACTTC. This encodes CASSLTERQASYF.

The chain has TRBV7-3 and TRBJ2-5, with no clear D. V dropped 5 bases and J dropped 5 bases, with 9 bases sitting between them. There are 12 residues in the CDR3. From germline, CDR1 is SGHTA and CDR2 FQGTGA. Written as DNA, the CDR3 is TGTGCCAGCAGCCAGCCCGGGGAGACCCAGTACTTC. Its protein is CASSQPGETQYF.

The gene calls are TRBV29-1 and TRBJ1-1; 7 nucleotides agree with TRBD1. The germline V gene encodes CDR1 SQVTM and CDR2 ANQGSEA. J gave up 5 bases and V 4 bases, and 10 bases lay outside the gene matches. The CDR3 runs to 14 residues. CDR3 region: CSVVAGGGRTEAFF. The DNA of the CDR3 is TGCAGCGTTGTGGCAGGGGGAGGGAGAACTGAAGCTTTCTTT.

V and J are TRBV5-6 and TRBJ2-5; D may match TRBD1 or TRBD2 (5 bases each). Germline V lookup: CDR1 SGHDT, CDR2 YYEEEE. V was cut by 4 bases and J by 5 bases, with 15 bases left in between. The CDR3 consists of 14 residues. DNA for the CDR3: TGTGCCAGCAGCCCCGGGACCCTCGGGGAGACCCAGTACTTC. It specifies CASSPGTLGETQYF.

V and J are TRBV6-5 and TRBJ1-2; D might be TRBD1 (6 bases). Germline V gene lookup returns CDR1 MNHEY and CDR2 SVGAGI. Deletions cut 6 bases from V and 4 bases from J, with 18 bases between. The CDR3 is 15 residues long. This CDR3 reads CASSEGGAALYGYTF. The DNA for the CDR3 is TGTGCCAGCAGCGAGGGGGGGGCCGCTCTCTATGGCTACACCTTC.

This chain joins TRBV7-2 and TRBJ2-1, with 9 nucleotides matching TRBD2. This CDR3 is 17 amino acids long. The trim removed 2 bases at V and 2 bases at J, leaving 7 bases unmatched. The germline V gene encodes CDR1 SGHTA and CDR2 FQGNSA. CDR3 sequence (DNA): TGTGCCAGCAGCTTAACCAGCGGGGGGATGGCCTACAATGAGCAGTTCTTC. Its protein is CASSLTSGGMAYNEQFF.

The V call is TRBV6-1, the J call TRBJ2-5; maybe TRBD1 (6 bases). The V and J ends lost 5 bases and 5 bases respectively, with 12 bases between them. Germline V lookup: CDR1 MNHNS, CDR2 SASEGT. The CDR3 is made up of 13 amino acids. The CDR3 sequence is CASSLDRSETQYF. The CDR3 coding sequence is TGTGCCAGCAGTCTAGACAGGTCGGAGACCCAGTACTTC.

The CDR3 loop reads CASSPDRGSAGYTF. The CDR3 DNA sequence: TGCGCCAGCAGCCCCGACAGGGGATCTGCTGGCTACACCTTC. V is TRBV4-3 and J is TRBJ1-2; 8 bases map to TRBD1. The V gene's germline CDR1 is LGHNA and CDR2 YSLEER. The CDR3 is 14 residues long. With 4 bases clipped from V and 7 bases from J, the junction kept 8 bases outside the gene matches.

V gene TRBV4-3 combines with J gene TRBJ2-2; D gene ambiguous. The germline gives CDR1 LGHNA, CDR2 YSLEER. V lost 2 bases, J lost 1 base, and 11 bases lay in between. The CDR3 has 16 amino acids. CDR3 in DNA: TGCGCCAGCAGCCAATTCTCGCGAAAGAACACCGGGGAGCTGTTTTTT. This encodes CASSQFSRKNTGELFF.

This clone has just a few counts. This chain uses TRBV10-3 with TRBJ2-3; D is ambiguous. Germline CDR1 is ENHRY and CDR2 is SYGVKD. Trimming shortened V by 2 bases and J by 0 bases, and 6 bases separated the two germline ends. CDR3 size: 14 residues. CDR3 sequence reads: CAISEQASTDTQYF. The CDR3, as DNA: TGTGCCATCAGTGAGCAGGCCAGCACAGATACGCAGTATTTT.

The chain recombines TRBV18 with TRBJ2-7, with TRBD2 identical over 12 bases. CDR3 length: 16 amino acids. Trimming at V came to 3 bases and at J to 7 bases, leaving 10 bases not matched to a gene. Germline CDR1 is KGHSH and CDR2 is LQKENI. The CDR3 DNA is TGTGCCAGCTCACCGGAAGTGGGACTAGCGGGCTCGGAGCAGTACTTC. This gives the protein CASSPEVGLAGSEQYF.

This chain uses TRBV5-1 with TRBJ2-3; TRBD2 matches 12 bases. Germline trimming cut 0 bases from V and 0 bases from J; bases unmatched to any gene: 5. CDR1 SGHRS and CDR2 YFSETQ come from the germline V gene. This CDR3 spans 18 amino acids. CDR3 sequence: CASSLGSGLAGSTDTQYF. In DNA, the CDR3 is TGCGCCAGCAGCTTGGGGTCCGGACTAGCGGGGAGCACAGATACGCAGTATTTT.

The chain couples TRBV7-2 to TRBJ1-6; no reliable D call. V lost 4 bases and J 7 bases, leaving 8 bases between the germline ends. From germline, CDR1 is SGHTA and CDR2 FQGNSA. This CDR3 region has 13 residues. CDR3 protein: CASSSIPNSPLHF. Here the CDR3 DNA reads TGTGCCAGCAGCTCCATACCCAATTCACCCCTCCACTTT.

The chain links TRBV4-1 to TRBJ1-6; D is unresolved. CDR1 and CDR2 (germline): MGHRA, YSYEKL. Trimming pared 3 bases from V and 6 bases from J, leaving 12 bases between. The CDR3 spans 15 residues. In DNA form, the CDR3 reads TGCGCCAGCAGCCAGGGGAGGGCGGCTAATTCACCCCTCCACTTT. It yields the protein CASSQGRAANSPLHF.

This clone was detected only a few times. The genes are TRBV7-3 and TRBJ2-3, with TRBD1 matching 11 bases. Germline CDR1 is SGHTA and CDR2 is FQGTGA. The CDR3 loop spans 15 amino acids. The J segment lost 4 bases and the V segment lost 5 bases, leaving 5 bases of the junction unmatched. CDR3 nucleotide sequence: TGTGCCAGCAGCCGGGACAGGGGGAGCTCAGATACGCAGTATTTT. It codes for CASSRDRGSSDTQYF.

The chain uses TRBV12-5 and TRBJ1-5, with TRBD1 as a possible D gene (6 bases). V gave up 3 bases and J gave up 2 bases, with 11 bases separating them. There are 15 residues in the CDR3. From germline, CDR1 is LGHNT and CDR2 FRNRAP. DNA of the CDR3: TGTGCTAGTGGTTTACAGGGATTGGGCAATCAGCCCCAGCATTTT. The encoded protein is CASGLQGLGNQPQHF.

The V call is TRBV7-2, the J call TRBJ1-2, with TRBD1 matching over 8 bases. J lost 3 bases, V lost 5 bases, and 5 bases had no gene match. The germline V gene has CDR1 SGHTA and CDR2 FQGNSA. The CDR3 contains 14 residues. CDR3 sequence (DNA): TGTGCCAGCAGCCAGTCACAGGGGGACTATGGCTACACCTTC. Amino acids: CASSQSQGDYGYTF.

This chain links TRBV29-1 with TRBJ2-7; D unresolved. Deletions cut 6 bases from V and 5 bases from J, with 14 bases between. The CDR3 extends over 12 amino acids. The germline CDR1 and CDR2 sequences are SQVTM and ANQGSEA. CDR3 sequence (DNA): TGCAGCGTCGCCGTGGGGTGGGACGAGCAGTACTTC. Protein product: CSVAVGWDEQYF.

CDR3 amino acids: CASSYSTGGTEAFF. DNA of the CDR3: TGTGCCAGCAGTTACTCAACAGGGGGTACTGAAGCTTTCTTT. The genes are TRBV6-6 and TRBJ1-1, with TRBD1 matching 8 bases. Germline V gives CDR1 MNHNY, CDR2 SVGAGI (reference sequence). The V segment lost 0 bases and the J segment 5 bases; nucleotides outside the gene matches: 2. This CDR3 has 14 amino acids.

This chain links TRBV28 with TRBJ1-2; D might be TRBD1 (5 bases). The ends were cut back, 6 bases at V and 1 base at J, with 12 bases in the middle. This CDR3 spans 14 amino acids. Germline V lookup: CDR1 MDHEN, CDR2 SYDVKM. CDR3 nucleotides: TGTGCCAGCAGCCCGGGACTGGATAACTATGGCTACACCTTC. This gives the protein CASSPGLDNYGYTF.

V and J are TRBV5-1 and TRBJ1-2; tentative D call: TRBD1 (5 bases). Trimming pared 2 bases from V and 11 bases from J, leaving 13 bases between. Germline CDR1 is SGHRS and CDR2 is YFSETQ. This CDR3 is 12 amino acids long. CDR3 nucleotide sequence: TGCGCCAGCAGCTTCCGGGACCAACTTTACACCTTC. Amino acids: CASSFRDQLYTF. Filled out from reference TRBV5-1 and TRBJ1-2, the complete variable domain reads KAGVTQTPRYLIKTRGQQVTLSCSPISGHRSVSWYQQTPGQGLQFLFEYFSETQRNKGNFPGRFSGRQFSNSRSEMNVSTLELGDSALYLCASSFRDQLYTFGSGTRLTVV.

The V and J genes are TRBV2 and TRBJ2-3; a weak D match, TRBD1 (6 bases). The CDR3 has 14 amino acids. Trimming stripped 6 bases from V and 6 bases from J, with 16 bases between. CDR1 and CDR2 from the germline V gene are SNHLY and FYNNEI. The CDR3 protein is CASRPGQGWDTQYF. The CDR3 DNA reads TGTGCCAGCAGACCAGGGCAGGGGTGGGATACGCAGTATTTT.

The rearrangement joins TRBV19 to TRBJ1-2; D is perhaps TRBD1 (5 bases). V was clipped by 7 bases and J by 8 bases, with 14 bases between them. The CDR3 is 12 residues long. Germline assignment: CDR1 LNHDA and CDR2 SQIVND (reference sequence). The CDR3 reads CASNEGQRGYTF. The CDR3 DNA sequence: TGTGCCAGTAATGAGGGGCAGCGGGGCTACACCTTC.

The chain has TRBV11-3 and TRBJ1-1; tentatively, D is TRBD1 (5 bases). This CDR3 region has 12 residues. The germline V gene has CDR1 SGHNT and CDR2 YENEEA. V was shortened by 5 bases and J by 4 bases, with 8 bases between the two germline ends. The CDR3 is CASSRGGTEAFF. CDR3 bases: TGTGCCAGCAGCCGTGGGGGCACTGAAGCTTTCTTT.

The chain recombines TRBV25-1 with TRBJ2-5; D could derive from TRBD1 or TRBD2 (7 bases each). V was shortened by 1 base and J by 3 bases, with 12 bases between the two germline ends. Germline lookup yields CDR1 MGHDK and CDR2 SYGVNS. This CDR3 comprises 15 residues. This chain's CDR3 is CASSESAGQKETQYF. The CDR3 DNA reads TGTGCCAGCAGTGAATCAGCGGGACAGAAAGAGACCCAGTACTTC.

This sequence joins TRBV5-5 and TRBJ1-2; 7 positions agree with TRBD1. Looked up from germline, CDR1 is SGHKS and CDR2 is YYEKEE (reference sequence). The CDR3 extends over 14 amino acids. Trimming at V came to 3 bases and at J to 6 bases, leaving 8 bases not matched to a gene. The CDR3 sequence: CASSYRQGGNGYTF. The DNA for the CDR3 is TGTGCCAGCAGCTACAGACAGGGAGGGAATGGCTACACCTTC. Full variable domain (outside the CDR3, taken from reference TRBV5-5 and TRBJ1-2): DAGVTQSPTHLIKTRGQQVTLRCSPISGHKSVSWYQQVLGQGPQFIFQYYEKEERGRGNFPDRFSARQFPNYSSELNVNALLLGDSALYLCASSYRQGGNGYTFGSGTRLTVV.